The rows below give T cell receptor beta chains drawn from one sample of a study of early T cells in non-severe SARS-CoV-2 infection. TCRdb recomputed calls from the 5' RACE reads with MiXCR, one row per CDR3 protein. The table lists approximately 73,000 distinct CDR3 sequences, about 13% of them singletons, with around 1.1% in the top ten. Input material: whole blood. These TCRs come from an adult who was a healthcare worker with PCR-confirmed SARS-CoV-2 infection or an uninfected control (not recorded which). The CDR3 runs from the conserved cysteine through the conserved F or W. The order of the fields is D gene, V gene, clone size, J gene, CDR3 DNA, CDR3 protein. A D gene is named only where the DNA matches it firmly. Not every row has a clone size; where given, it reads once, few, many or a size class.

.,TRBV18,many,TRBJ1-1,TGTGCCAGCTCAGATAACAGTTACACTGAAGCTTTCTTT,CASSDNSYTEAFF
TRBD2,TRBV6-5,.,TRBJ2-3,TGTGCCAGCAGGACTAGCGATCCAGATACGCAGTATTTT,CASRTSDPDTQYF
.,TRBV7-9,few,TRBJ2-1,TGTGCCAGCAGTTACGGGGCACCCAATGAGCAGTTCTTC,CASSYGAPNEQFF
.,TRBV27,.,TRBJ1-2,TGTGCCACCCGCCCCAGATCTAACTATGGCTACACCTTC,CATRPRSNYGYTF
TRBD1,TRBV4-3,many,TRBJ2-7,TGCGCCAGCAGCCCCGACAGGGACCTTTCCTACGAGCAGTACTTC,CASSPDRDLSYEQYF
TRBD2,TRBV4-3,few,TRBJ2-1,TGCGCCAGCAGCCAAGATACTAGCGGGAGATCAGGCAATGAGCAGTTCTTC,CASSQDTSGRSGNEQFF
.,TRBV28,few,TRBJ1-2,TGTGCCAGCAGTTTAGGCGGGGATAACGATGGCTACACCTTC,CASSLGGDNDGYTF
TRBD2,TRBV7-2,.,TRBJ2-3,TGTGCCAGCAGCCTCAGACTAGCGGTTAGCACAGATACGCAGTATTTT,CASSLRLAVSTDTQYF
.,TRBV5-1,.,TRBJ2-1,TGCGCCAGCAGCTCTCTCGACCACCCATACAATGAGCAGTTCTTC,CASSSLDHPYNEQFF
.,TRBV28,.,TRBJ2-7,TGTGCCAGCAGTTCGCACTCCGGGACACAGGAGCAGTACTTC,CASSSHSGTQEQYF